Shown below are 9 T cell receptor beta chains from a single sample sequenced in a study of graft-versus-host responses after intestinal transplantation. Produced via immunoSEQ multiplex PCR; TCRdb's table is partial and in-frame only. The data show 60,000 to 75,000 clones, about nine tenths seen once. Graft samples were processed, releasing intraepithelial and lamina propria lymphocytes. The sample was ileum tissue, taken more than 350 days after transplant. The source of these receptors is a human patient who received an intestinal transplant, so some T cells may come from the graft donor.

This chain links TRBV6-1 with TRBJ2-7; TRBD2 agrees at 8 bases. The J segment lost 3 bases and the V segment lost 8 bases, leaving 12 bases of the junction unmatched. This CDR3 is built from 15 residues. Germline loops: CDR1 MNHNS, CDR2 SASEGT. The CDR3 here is CASATYNGRDYEQYF. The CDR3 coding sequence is TGTGCCAGCGCCACCTATAACGGGAGGGACTACGAGCAGTACTTC.

In nucleotides, the CDR3 is TGTGCCAGCAGCTTGTGGCAGCACACCGGGGAGCTGTTTTTT. It encodes CASSLWQHTGELFF. This sequence joins TRBV7-3 and TRBJ2-2; the D is unclear. V gave up 3 bases and J gave up 3 bases, with 8 bases separating them. Germline V gives CDR1 SGHTA, CDR2 FQGTGA. This CDR3 has 14 residues.

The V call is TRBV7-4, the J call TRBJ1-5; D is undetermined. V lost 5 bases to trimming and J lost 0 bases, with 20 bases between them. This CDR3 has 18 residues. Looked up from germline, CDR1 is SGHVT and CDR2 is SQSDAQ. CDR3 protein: CASSVQRFAGYSNQPQHF. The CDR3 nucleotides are TGTGCCAGCAGCGTACAGAGGTTCGCCGGATATAGCAATCAGCCCCAGCATTTT.

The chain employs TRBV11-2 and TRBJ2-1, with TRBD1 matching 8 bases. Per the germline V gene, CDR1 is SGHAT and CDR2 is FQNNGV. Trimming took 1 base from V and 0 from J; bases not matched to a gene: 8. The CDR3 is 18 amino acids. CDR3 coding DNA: TGTGCCAGCAGCTTAGCCCGGGACAGGCGCGGCTCCTACAATGAGCAGTTCTTC. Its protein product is CASSLARDRRGSYNEQFF.

The CDR3 coding sequence is TGTGCCAGCAGCTTCCTAGCGGGAGGGAGAGACAATGAGCAGTTCTTC. As protein: CASSFLAGGRDNEQFF. The chain uses TRBV7-2 and TRBJ2-1; 12 bases fit TRBD2. CDR1 and CDR2 from the germline V gene are SGHTA and FQGNSA. CDR3 length: 16 amino acids. V shed 3 bases, J shed 5 bases, and the junction held 5 bases outside the gene matches.

CDR3 residues: CASSFRGRETQYF. DNA of the CDR3: TGTGCCAGCAGTTTCAGGGGGCGGGAGACCCAGTACTTC. The chain has TRBV27 and TRBJ2-5; 8 bases are shared with TRBD1. This CDR3 is built from 13 residues. Trimming cost V 3 bases and J 5 bases; bases outside gene matches: 2. From germline, CDR1 is MNHEY and CDR2 SMNVEV (reference sequence).

The CDR3 reads CASSAGGGGEQFF. The DNA for the CDR3 is TGTGCCAGCAGCGCCGGAGGAGGCGGTGAGCAGTTCTTC. This chain joins TRBV13 and TRBJ2-1; possibly TRBD2 for D (5 bases). This CDR3 is built from 13 residues. Deletions cut 5 bases from V and 9 bases from J, with 14 bases between. CDR1 is PRHDT, CDR2 FYEKMQ, per germline (reference sequence).

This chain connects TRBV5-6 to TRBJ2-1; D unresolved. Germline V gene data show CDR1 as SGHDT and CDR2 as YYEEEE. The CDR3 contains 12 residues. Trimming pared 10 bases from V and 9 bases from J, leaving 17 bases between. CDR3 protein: CAGRRRMGEQFF. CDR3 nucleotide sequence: TGTGCCGGACGACGACGGATGGGTGAGCAGTTCTTC.

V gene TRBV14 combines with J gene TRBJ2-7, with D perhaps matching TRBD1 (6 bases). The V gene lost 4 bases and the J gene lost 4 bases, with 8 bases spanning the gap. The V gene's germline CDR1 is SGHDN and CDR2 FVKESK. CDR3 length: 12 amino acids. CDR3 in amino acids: CASSPTGYEQYF. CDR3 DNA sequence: TGTGCCAGCAGCCCGACAGGATACGAGCAGTACTTC.